The 15 T cell receptor beta chains below were found in one sample sequenced in a study of early T cells in non-severe SARS-CoV-2 infection. TCRdb re-called the 5' RACE reads through MiXCR, storing one row per CDR3 protein. This sample yields about 38,000 distinct CDR3 sequences, of which under 7% are seen a single time; about 22% belongs to the top ten. Sequencing was performed on whole blood, taken at baseline. Receptors were obtained from an adult who was a healthcare worker with PCR-confirmed SARS-CoV-2 infection or an uninfected control (not recorded which).

Within the sample, this clonotype is medium-sized (0.01 to 0.1%). V gene TRBV6-2 or TRBV6-3 combines with J gene TRBJ2-1; D is tentatively TRBD1 or TRBD2 (5 bases each). CDR3 length: 13 residues. V lost 5 bases and J 10 bases, leaving 15 bases between the germline ends. Germline loops: CDR1 MNHEY, CDR2 SVGEGT. CDR3 coding DNA: TGTGCCAGCAGTAGTTGGGGAGCAGGGGAGCAGTTCTTC. Translation: CASSSWGAGEQFF.

The J gene is TRBJ1-2, the V gene TRBV10-3, with D maybe TRBD1 (5 bases). The germline gives CDR1 ENHRY, CDR2 SYGVKD. The length of the CDR3 is 11 residues. V shed 6 bases and J shed 9 bases, with 11 bases lying between them. For the CDR3, the DNA is TGTGCCATCAGCAACGGGGGTAGCTACACCTTC. It is translated as CAISNGGSYTF.

In its sample, this clonotype was seen a few times. V usage is TRBV6-5 and J usage is TRBJ2-4; 9 bases are a match to TRBD1. The CDR3 contains 14 residues. CDR1 is MNHEY and CDR2 is SVGAGI in the germline V gene. V dropped 5 bases and J dropped 8; count of bases not matched to a gene: 7. CDR3 amino acids: CASSEGQGLDIQYF. The DNA of the CDR3 is TGTGCCAGCAGTGAGGGACAGGGATTGGACATTCAGTACTTC.

This clonotype is labeled large. The chain recombines TRBV12-3 or TRBV12-4 with TRBJ2-3; D may be TRBD1 or TRBD2 (5 bases each). The CDR3 has 16 amino acids. V was shortened by 5 bases and J by 3 bases, with 18 bases between the two germline ends. The CDR3 bases are TGTGCCAGCAGTCTCCGGGACCCAGGTACGACAGATACGCAGTATTTT. It translates to CASSLRDPGTTDTQYF.

The chain is built from TRBV6-1 and TRBJ1-2, with D unclear. Trimming pared 0 bases from V and 2 bases from J, leaving 7 bases between. The CDR3 extends over 14 amino acids. Germline CDR1 is MNHNS and CDR2 is SASEGT. CDR3 DNA: TGTGCCAGCAGTGAAGCGTTCCAGAACTATGGCTACACCTTC. Its translation: CASSEAFQNYGYTF.

This clonotype has just a few counts. The rearrangement joins TRBV7-6 to TRBJ2-5; 13 nucleotides align to TRBD2. The CDR3 extends over 16 amino acids. CDR1 and CDR2 (germline): SGHVS, FNYEAQ. The V gene end was trimmed by 4 bases and the J gene end by 0 bases; junction bases not matched to a gene: 2. CDR3 nucleotides: TGTGCCAGCAGCTGGGGACTAGCGGGATACCAAGAGACCCAGTACTTC. Protein: CASSWGLAGYQETQYF.

This clonotype was seen a few times. The V call is TRBV7-3, the J call TRBJ2-2; TRBD1 aligns across 10 bases. CDR1 is SGHTA and CDR2 is FQGTGA in the germline V gene. The trim removed 10 bases at V and 5 bases at J, leaving 10 bases unmatched. This CDR3 contains 15 residues. DNA for the CDR3: TGTGCCACCAACCCGGGACAGGGGTGGACCGGGGAGCTGTTTTTT. It translates to CATNPGQGWTGELFF.

The rearrangement joins TRBV4-3 to TRBJ2-1, with TRBD2 matching over 9 bases. The V and J ends lost 1 base and 4 bases, in that order; junction bases with no gene match: 2. The CDR3 runs to 15 residues. Germline lookup yields CDR1 LGHNA and CDR2 YSLEER. CDR3 sequence: CASSQGLAGYNEQFF. In DNA form, the CDR3 reads TGCGCCAGCAGCCAAGGGCTAGCGGGGTACAATGAGCAGTTCTTC.

In its sample, this clonotype was seen many times. V usage is TRBV10-3 and J usage is TRBJ2-5; D gene ambiguous. The CDR3 extends over 14 amino acids. The germline V and J ends were trimmed by 2 bases and 1 base, with 8 bases remaining between them. CDR1 is ENHRY and CDR2 is SYGVKD in the germline V gene. CDR3 coding DNA: TGTGCCATCAGTGAGCCCGGGCCCCAAGAGACCCAGTACTTC. Encoded protein: CAISEPGPQETQYF.

This clonotype was seen repeatedly, ten times or more. This rearrangement joins TRBV29-1 to TRBJ2-5; D gene ambiguous. V was trimmed by 1 base and J by 4 bases, leaving 10 bases between them. This CDR3 has 13 amino acids. Germline assignment: CDR1 SQVTM and CDR2 ANQGSEA. In DNA, the CDR3 is TGCAGCGTTGAAGGGACCATTGGAGAGACCCAGTACTTC. Residues: CSVEGTIGETQYF.

On this clonotype: One end of the junction fails to match germline, which may point to a read error. The chain combines TRBV28 with TRBJ2-7; D unclear. CDR1 is MDHEN, CDR2 SYDVKM, per germline. The CDR3 is made up of 12 amino acids. The CDR3 region is CASSPALYEQCF. Written as DNA, the CDR3 is TGTGCCAGCAGTCCGGCGTTGTACGAGCAGTGCTTC.

This rearrangement joins TRBV12-3 or TRBV12-4 to TRBJ1-1; D not resolved. The CDR3 has 13 residues. With 5 bases removed from V and 6 bases from J, the gap between germline ends came to 13 bases. CDR3 nucleotide sequence: TGTGCCAGCAGTCCCAACACCCACTCTGAAGCTTTCTTT. Amino acids: CASSPNTHSEAFF.

In this sample, this clonotype turned up many times. This rearrangement joins TRBV27 to TRBJ1-1; tentative D call: TRBD1 (5 bases). Trimming shortened V by 2 bases and J by 8 bases, and 21 bases separated the two germline ends. The CDR3 runs 16 residues. CDR1 is MNHEY, CDR2 SMNVEV, per germline (reference sequence). CDR3 region: CASSLVVGLTGGEAFF. Here the CDR3 DNA reads TGTGCCAGCAGTTTAGTCGTCGGACTTACGGGGGGAGAAGCTTTCTTT.

This clonotype was observed a few times. This chain links TRBV7-8 with TRBJ2-1; D is uncertain. CDR1 is SGHVS and CDR2 is FQNEAQ in the germline V gene. This CDR3 has 12 residues. The V gene lost 5 bases and the J gene lost 6 bases, with 8 bases spanning the gap. CDR3 DNA: TGTGCCAGCAGCCTCTGGGCCAATGAGCAGTTCTTC. Amino acids: CASSLWANEQFF. The full variable domain, completed using reference TRBV7-8 and TRBJ2-1, is GAGVSQSPRYKVAKRGQDVALRCDPISGHVSLFWYQQALGQGPEFLTYFQNEAQLDKSGLPSDRFFAERPEGSVSTLKIQRTQQEDSAVYLCASSLWANEQFFGPGTRLTVL.

This clonotype was observed many times. The V call is TRBV6-5, the J call TRBJ2-7, with D maybe TRBD1 (7 bases). The germline V gene encodes CDR1 MNHEY and CDR2 SVGAGI. The ends were cut back, 5 bases at V and 8 bases at J, with 19 bases in the middle. This CDR3 spans 14 amino acids. The CDR3 bases are TGTGCCAGCAGTCGGAGGAGGGAAGGGGGCAAGCAGTACTTC. Its translation is CASSRRREGGKQYF.